This T cell receptor (beta chain) was found in a study of CD8+ T cells in alopecia areata. The study's findings and limits: There were also resident alphabeta T cells of normal skin sequenced in scalp samples. Elevated clonality characterized lesional scalp relative to normal scalp, particularly in alopecia totalis/universalis.

Per the germline V gene, CDR1 is SQVTM and CDR2 is ANQGSEA. V dropped 4 bases and J dropped 0 bases, with 12 bases sitting between them. The CDR3 runs to 14 residues. In regard to this clone: Its target is unknown.

Investigators isolated RNA and reverse transcribed it into cDNA to act as the sequencing template. The table came from immunoSEQ multiplex PCR; TCRdb's copy has only in-frame clones and leaves some out. The sample contains roughly 150,000 clones, approximately 60% of which appear only once. The origin of this receptor is a human donor in good health. What was sequenced was CD4+ T cells sorted from blood. The gene calls are TRBV29-1 and TRBJ2-5; possible D gene TRBD2, 6 bases. The CDR3 nucleotides are TGCAGCGTTGGGGTAGCGGCGGACCAAGAGACCCAGTACTTC. Its protein product is CSVGVAADQETQYF. Full variable domain (remainder filled in from reference TRBV29-1 and TRBJ2-5): SAVISQKPSRDICQRGTSLTIQCQVDSQVTMMFWYRQQPGQSLTLIATANQGSEATYESGFVIDKFPISRPNLTFSTLTVSNMSPEDSSIYLCSVGVAADQETQYFGPGTRLLVL.